This T cell receptor (beta chain) originates from a study of a mutant IDH1 vaccine in newly diagnosed glioma. The V and J ends lost 0 bases and 0 bases respectively, with 9 bases between them. CDR1 and CDR2 from the germline V gene are WSHSY and SAAADI. The CDR3 is made up of 16 amino acids. Documented time point: baseline, week 1 (first vaccination visit). Treatment reported: pre-vaccination baseline after standard-of-care therapy. The assay was immunoSEQ multiplex PCR, and TCRdb's table has in-frame clones only and misses some. In the table there are some 38,000 clones, 60% to 80% of which are singletons. Concerning this clone: The same CDR3 is also encoded by other DNA sequences in this sample.

The input for sequencing was PBMCs, taken from a glioma patient treated with radiotherapy, temozolomide or both. The source of this sequence is a middle-aged man with glioma. Some clones in this sample may be carry-over from other donors' samples. The rearrangement joins TRBV10-2 to TRBJ1-5; D unresolved. This CDR3 is CASSESPGNSNQPQHF. CDR3 in DNA: TGCGCCAGCAGTGAGTCTCCGGGGAATAGCAATCAGCCCCAGCATTTT.